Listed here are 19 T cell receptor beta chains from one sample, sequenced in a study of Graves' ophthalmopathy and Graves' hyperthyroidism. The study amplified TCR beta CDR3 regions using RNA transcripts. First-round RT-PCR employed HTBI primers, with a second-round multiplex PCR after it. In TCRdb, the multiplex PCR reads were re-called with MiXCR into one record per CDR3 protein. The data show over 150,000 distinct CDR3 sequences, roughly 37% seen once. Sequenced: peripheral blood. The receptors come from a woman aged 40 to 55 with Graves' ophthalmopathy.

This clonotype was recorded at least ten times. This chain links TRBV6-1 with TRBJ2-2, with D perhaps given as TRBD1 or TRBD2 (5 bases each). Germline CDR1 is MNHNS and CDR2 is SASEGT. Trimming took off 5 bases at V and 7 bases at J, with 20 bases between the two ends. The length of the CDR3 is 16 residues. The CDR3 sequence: CASSLSRMGVNGELFF. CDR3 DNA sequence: TGTGCCAGCAGTCTCTCACGAATGGGGGTAAACGGGGAGCTGTTTTTT.

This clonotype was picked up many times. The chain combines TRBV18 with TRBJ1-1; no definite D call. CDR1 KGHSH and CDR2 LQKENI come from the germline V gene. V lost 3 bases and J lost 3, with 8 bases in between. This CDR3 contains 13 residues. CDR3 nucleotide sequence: TGTGCCAGCTCACCGAATCTAGACACTGAAGCTTTCTTT. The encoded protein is CASSPNLDTEAFF.

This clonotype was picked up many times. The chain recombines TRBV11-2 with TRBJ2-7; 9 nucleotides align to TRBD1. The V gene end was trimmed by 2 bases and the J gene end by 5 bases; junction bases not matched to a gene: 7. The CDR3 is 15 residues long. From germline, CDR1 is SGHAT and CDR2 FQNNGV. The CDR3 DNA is TGTGCCAGCAGCTTACTCCGGGACAGGGCCCACGAGCAGTACTTC. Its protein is CASSLLRDRAHEQYF.

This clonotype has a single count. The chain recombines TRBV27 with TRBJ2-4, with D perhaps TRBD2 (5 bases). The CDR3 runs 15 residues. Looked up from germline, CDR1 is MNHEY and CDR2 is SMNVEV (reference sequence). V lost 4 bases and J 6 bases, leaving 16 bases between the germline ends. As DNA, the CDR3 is TGTGCCAGCAGTTCCTCTCTAGAGGGAGTAAACATTCAGTACTTC. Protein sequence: CASSSSLEGVNIQYF.

The CDR3 loop is CASSYVESSQQYF. Written as DNA, the CDR3 is TGTGCCAGCAGTTACGTGGAGTCCTCACAGCAGTACTTC. The genes are TRBV6-2 or TRBV6-3 and TRBJ2-7, with no clear D. The CDR3 has 13 amino acids. The V end was cut by 2 bases, the J end by 8 bases, with 13 bases between. Per the germline V gene, CDR1 is MNHEY and CDR2 is SVGEGT.

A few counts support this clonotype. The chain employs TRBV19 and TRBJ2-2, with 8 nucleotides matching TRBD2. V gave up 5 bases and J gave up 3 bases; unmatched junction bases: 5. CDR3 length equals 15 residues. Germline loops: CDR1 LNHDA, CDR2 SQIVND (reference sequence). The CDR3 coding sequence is TGTGCCAGTAGTGTCGGGAGGGCGGACACCGGGGAGCTGTTTTTT. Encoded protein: CASSVGRADTGELFF. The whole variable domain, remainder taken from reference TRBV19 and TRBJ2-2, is DGGITQSPKYLFRKEGQNVTLSCEQNLNHDAMYWYRQDPGQGLRLIYYSQIVNDFQKGDIAEGYSVSREKKESFPLTVTSAQKNPTAFYLCASSVGRADTGELFFGEGSRLTVL.

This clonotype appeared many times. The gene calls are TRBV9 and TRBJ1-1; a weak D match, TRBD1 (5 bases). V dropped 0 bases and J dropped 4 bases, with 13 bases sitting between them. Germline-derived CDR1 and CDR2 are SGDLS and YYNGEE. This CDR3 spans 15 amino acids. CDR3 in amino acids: CASSVGGGEGTEAFF. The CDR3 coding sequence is TGTGCCAGCAGCGTAGGTGGGGGGGAGGGCACTGAAGCTTTCTTT. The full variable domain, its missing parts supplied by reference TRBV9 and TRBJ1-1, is DSGVTQTPKHLITATGQRVTLRCSPRSGDLSVYWYQQSLDQGLQFLIQYYNGEERAKGNILERFSAQQFPDLHSELNLSSLELGDSALYFCASSVGGGEGTEAFFGQGTRLTVV.

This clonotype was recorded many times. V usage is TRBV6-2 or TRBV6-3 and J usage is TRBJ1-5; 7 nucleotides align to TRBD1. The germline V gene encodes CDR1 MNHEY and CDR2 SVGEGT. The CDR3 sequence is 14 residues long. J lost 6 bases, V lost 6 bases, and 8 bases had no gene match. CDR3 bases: TGTGCCAGCAGACCCGACAGGGAACGTCAGCCCCAGCATTTT. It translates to CASRPDRERQPQHF.

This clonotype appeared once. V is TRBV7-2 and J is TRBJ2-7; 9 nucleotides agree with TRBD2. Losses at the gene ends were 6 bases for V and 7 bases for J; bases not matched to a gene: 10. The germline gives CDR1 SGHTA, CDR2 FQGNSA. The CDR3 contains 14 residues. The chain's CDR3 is CASRLAGGPGEQYF. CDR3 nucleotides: TGTGCCAGCAGACTCGCGGGAGGGCCGGGTGAGCAGTACTTC.

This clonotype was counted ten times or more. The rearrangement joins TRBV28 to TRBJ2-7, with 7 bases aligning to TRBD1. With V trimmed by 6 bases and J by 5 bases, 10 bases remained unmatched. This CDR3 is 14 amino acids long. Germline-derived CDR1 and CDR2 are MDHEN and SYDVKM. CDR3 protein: CASRKAGGGDEQYF. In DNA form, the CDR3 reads TGTGCCAGCAGAAAAGCAGGGGGTGGGGACGAGCAGTACTTC.

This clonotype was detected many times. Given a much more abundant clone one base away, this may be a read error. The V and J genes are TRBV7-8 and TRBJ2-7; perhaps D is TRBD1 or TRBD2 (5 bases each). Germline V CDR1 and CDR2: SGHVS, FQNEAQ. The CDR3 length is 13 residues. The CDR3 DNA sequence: TGTGCCAGCAGCTTAGCGACAGACTACGGGCAGTACTTC. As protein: CASSLATDYGQYF.

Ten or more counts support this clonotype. The CDR3: CASSRRGRYTEAFF. The CDR3 coding sequence is TGTGCCAGCAGCCGTCGGGGGAGATACACTGAAGCTTTCTTT. The V gene is TRBV3-1, the J gene TRBJ1-1; D is possibly TRBD1 (5 bases). V lost 4 bases and J 3 bases, leaving 12 bases between the germline ends. The CDR3 consists of 14 residues. Germline values: CDR1 LGHDT, CDR2 YNNKEL (reference sequence). Drawing the rest from reference TRBV3-1 and TRBJ1-1, the complete variable domain is DTAVSQTPKYLVTQMGNDKSIKCEQNLGHDTMYWYKQDSKKFLKIMFSYNNKELIINETVPNRFSPKSPDKAHLNLHINSLELGDSAVYFCASSRRGRYTEAFFGQGTRLTVV.

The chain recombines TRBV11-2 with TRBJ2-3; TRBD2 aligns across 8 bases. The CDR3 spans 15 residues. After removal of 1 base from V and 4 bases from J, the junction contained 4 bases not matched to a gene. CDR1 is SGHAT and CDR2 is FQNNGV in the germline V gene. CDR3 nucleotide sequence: TGTGCCAGCAGCTTAGGCGGGAGGAGTGCAGATACGCAGTATTTT. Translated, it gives CASSLGGRSADTQYF. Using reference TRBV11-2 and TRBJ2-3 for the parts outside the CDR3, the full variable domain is EAGVAQSPRYKIIEKRQSVAFWCNPISGHATLYWYQQILGQGPKLLIQFQNNGVVDDSQLPKDRFSAERLKGVDSTLKIQPAKLEDSAVYLCASSLGGRSADTQYFGPGTRLTVL.

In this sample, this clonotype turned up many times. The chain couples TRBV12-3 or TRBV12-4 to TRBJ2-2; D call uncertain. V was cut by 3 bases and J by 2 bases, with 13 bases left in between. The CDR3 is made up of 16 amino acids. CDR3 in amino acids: CASSFASLVNTGELFF. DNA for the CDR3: TGTGCCAGCAGTTTTGCAAGCCTAGTCAACACCGGGGAGCTGTTTTTT.

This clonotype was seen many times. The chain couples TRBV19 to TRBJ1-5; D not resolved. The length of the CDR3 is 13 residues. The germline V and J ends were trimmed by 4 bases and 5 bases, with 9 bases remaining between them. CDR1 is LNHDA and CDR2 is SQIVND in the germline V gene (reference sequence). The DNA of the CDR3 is TGTGCCAGTAGTACGGACTGGGATCAGCCCCAGCATTTT. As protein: CASSTDWDQPQHF.

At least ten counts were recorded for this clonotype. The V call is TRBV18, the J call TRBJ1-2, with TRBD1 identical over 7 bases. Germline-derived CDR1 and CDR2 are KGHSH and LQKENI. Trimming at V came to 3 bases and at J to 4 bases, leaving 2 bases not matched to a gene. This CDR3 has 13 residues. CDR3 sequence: CASSPPGGYGYTF. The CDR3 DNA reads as TGTGCCAGCTCACCCCCAGGGGGCTATGGCTACACCTTC.

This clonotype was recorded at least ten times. The CDR3 here is CASSYSGQGITEAFF. The CDR3 nucleotides read TGTGCCAGCAGTTACTCGGGACAAGGGATCACTGAAGCTTTCTTT. The chain uses TRBV6-5 and TRBJ1-1; D is possibly TRBD1 (6 bases). V dropped 0 bases and J dropped 4 bases, with 12 bases sitting between them. The CDR3 contains 15 residues. The germline V gene has CDR1 MNHEY and CDR2 SVGAGI.

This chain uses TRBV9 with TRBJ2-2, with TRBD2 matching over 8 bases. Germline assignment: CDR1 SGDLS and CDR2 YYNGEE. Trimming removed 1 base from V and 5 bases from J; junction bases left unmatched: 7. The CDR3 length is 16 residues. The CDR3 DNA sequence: TGTGCCAGCAGCGTACTTTCGGGAGGGGATACCGGGGAGCTGTTTTTT. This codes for CASSVLSGGDTGELFF.

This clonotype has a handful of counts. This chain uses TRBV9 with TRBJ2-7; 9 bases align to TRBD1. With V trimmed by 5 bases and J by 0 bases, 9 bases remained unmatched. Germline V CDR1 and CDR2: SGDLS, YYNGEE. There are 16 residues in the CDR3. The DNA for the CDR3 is TGTGCCAGCAGTGCAATACAGGGGGCCACCTCCTACGAGCAGTACTTC. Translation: CASSAIQGATSYEQYF.